This T cell receptor (beta chain) comes out of a study of monozygotic twins with inflammatory bowel disease. Template switching added UMIs carrying a 6-nucleotide sample barcode. TCRdb reprocessed the 5' RACE reads, keeping one entry per CDR3 protein, no DNA. This sample contains roughly 150,000 distinct CDR3 sequences. Looked up from germline, CDR1 is SGHRS and CDR2 is YFSETQ. This CDR3 has 15 amino acids. A word on this clonotype: Its antigen is undetermined.

Findings and limits, study-wide: Twins with IBD were found to have lower TCRbeta diversity (inverse Simpson) than healthy co-twins.

V is TRBV5-1 and J is TRBJ2-1. This receptor was taken from a human donor with ulcerative colitis or Crohn's disease, or a healthy co-twin of an affected twin (not recorded which). Sequencing input: blood. The CDR3 loop reads CASSPDVRSYNEQFF.